The 5 T cell receptor beta chains below all came from one sample that was sequenced in a study of CD8 T cells in ankylosing spondylitis. TCRdb re-called the 5' RACE reads through MiXCR, storing one row per CDR3 protein. The sample has about 150,000 distinct CDR3 sequences, roughly 30% seen once; the top ten hold approximately 6%. Sequenced input: synovial fluid, either unsorted or a sorted T cell fraction (not recorded which). The receptor source for this set is a male donor with ankylosing spondylitis.

The rearrangement joins TRBV20-1 to TRBJ2-3; the match to TRBD2 covers 12 bases. Per germline, CDR1 DFQATT and CDR2 SNEGSKA (reference sequence). The CDR3 is 18 amino acids. V shed 5 bases, J shed 1 base, and the junction held 13 bases outside the gene matches. This chain's CDR3 is CSASLAGGILGGTDTQYF. In nucleotides, the CDR3 is TGCAGTGCTTCGCTAGCGGGAGGGATTTTGGGTGGCACAGATACGCAGTATTTT.

Only a few counts were recorded for this clonotype. The V call is TRBV7-9, the J call TRBJ2-7; no reliable D call. Germline CDR1 and CDR2: SEHNR and FQNEAQ (reference sequence). Between the trimmed V and J ends, which lost 1 base and 7 bases, there was a span of 8 bases. The CDR3 consists of 12 residues. CDR3 sequence: CASSLVGREQYF. The CDR3 DNA reads TGTGCCAGCAGCTTAGTGGGTAGGGAGCAGTACTTC.

This clonotype was detected ten times or more. The chain recombines TRBV4-3 with TRBJ2-1; TRBD2 is a possible D gene (5 bases). CDR1 LGHNA and CDR2 YSLEER come from the germline V gene. The CDR3 consists of 15 residues. V gave up 0 bases and J gave up 7 bases, with 13 bases separating them. The CDR3 is CASSQDRSSRNEQFF. CDR3 nucleotides: TGCGCCAGCAGCCAAGATCGGTCTAGCAGGAATGAGCAGTTCTTC.

The chain links TRBV13 to TRBJ1-1; a weak D match, TRBD1 (5 bases). Trimming removed 2 bases from V and 4 bases from J, with 14 bases in between. CDR1 is PRHDT, CDR2 FYEKMQ, per germline (reference sequence). This CDR3 has 15 residues. CDR3: CASSLRHLRGTEAFF. The CDR3 DNA reads as TGTGCCAGCAGCTTAAGACACCTAAGGGGCACTGAAGCTTTCTTT.

The V gene is TRBV5-1, the J gene TRBJ1-1; D is unclear. V was shortened by 5 bases and J by 1 base, with 12 bases between the two germline ends. Looked up from germline, CDR1 is SGHRS and CDR2 is YFSETQ. This CDR3 region has 14 residues. CDR3: CASRAGRENTEAFF. CDR3 DNA: TGCGCCAGCAGAGCCGGACGGGAGAACACTGAAGCTTTCTTT.